Each of the 22 T cell receptor beta chains below was sequenced from the same sample in a study of T-cell memory formation after mild COVID-19. TCRdb passed the 5' RACE reads through MiXCR, listing each CDR3 protein once. The data hold almost 550,000 distinct CDR3 sequences, with about 20% observed a single time. Input material: PBMCs or a T cell subset sorted from them (not recorded which). The receptors originated from an adult woman who had mild COVID-19 (a few samples of this study predate the infection). Cell type and time point are not known.

V is TRBV11-3 and J is TRBJ1-2; the D is unclear. CDR3 length equals 16 residues. Trimming pared 5 bases from V and 3 bases from J, leaving 19 bases between. The germline V gene has CDR1 SGHNT and CDR2 YENEEA. CDR3 nucleotide sequence: TGTGCCAGCAGCCCGGGCGAATTACTCGCACACTATGGCTACACCTTC. This codes for CASSPGELLAHYGYTF.

This clonotype turned up a few times. V usage is TRBV6-2 or TRBV6-3 and J usage is TRBJ2-1; the D call may be TRBD1 or TRBD2 (5 bases each). Germline V gene sequence: CDR1 MNHEY, CDR2 SVGEGT. The CDR3 spans 16 residues. V was clipped by 6 bases and J by 5 bases, with 20 bases between them. CDR3 nucleotide sequence: TGTGCCAGCAGAGCCACCGGGACGAGATTTAACAATGAGCAGTTCTTC. Its translation: CASRATGTRFNNEQFF.

The V gene is TRBV20-1, the J gene TRBJ1-4, with 9 bases identical to TRBD1. V shed 5 bases and J 5 bases; nucleotides not matched to a gene: 0. The V gene's germline CDR1 is DFQATT and CDR2 SNEGSKA (reference sequence). The CDR3 spans 12 residues. CDR3 amino acids: CSADRGNEKLFF. DNA for the CDR3: TGCAGTGCTGACAGGGGGAATGAAAAACTGTTTTTT.

The CDR3 DNA reads TGTGCCAGCAGCTTGGGTCTACGGGACAGCTATAATTCACCCCTCCACTTT. Translated: CASSLGLRDSYNSPLHF. The chain is built from TRBV5-5 and TRBJ1-6; TRBD1 matches at 7 bases. Germline assignment: CDR1 SGHKS and CDR2 YYEKEE (reference sequence). This CDR3 has 17 residues. V lost 0 bases, J lost 3 bases, and 6 bases stayed unmatched.

V and J are TRBV18 and TRBJ2-5, with D uncertain. Germline loops: CDR1 KGHSH, CDR2 LQKENI. This CDR3 has 16 amino acids. The ends were cut back, 3 bases at V and 5 bases at J, with 19 bases in the middle. CDR3 nucleotide sequence: TGTGCCAGCTCACCTAGGATTTTGTCTCGGGTGGAGACCCAGTACTTC. Translated, it gives CASSPRILSRVETQYF. The full variable domain, completed using reference TRBV18 and TRBJ2-5, is NAGVMQNPRHLVRRRGQEARLRCSPMKGHSHVYWYRQLPEEGLKFMVYLQKENIIDESGMPKERFSAEFPKEGPSILRIQQVVRGDSAAYFCASSPRILSRVETQYFGPGTRLLVL.

This clonotype was observed a single time. The germline gene is not matched at one end of the junction; a read error may be the cause. The chain has TRBV13 and TRBJ1-1; no firm D call. Germline CDR1 and CDR2: PRHDT and FYEKMQ (reference sequence). The CDR3 has 15 amino acids. CDR3 region: CASGFRIFMNTEAFF. In DNA form, the CDR3 reads TGTGCCAGCGGCTTTCGAATCTTCATGAACACTGAAGCTTTCTTT. The full variable domain, in which reference TRBV13 and TRBJ1-1 provide the parts outside the CDR3, is AAGVIQSPRHLIKEKRETATLKCYPIPRHDTVYWYQQGPGQDPQFLISFYEKMQSDKGSIPDRFSAQQFSDYHSELNMSSLELGDSALYFCASGFRIFMNTEAFFGQGTRLTVV.

This clonotype was counted a few times. The CDR3 DNA sequence: TGCGCCAGCAGCGTAGACAGGGAAGATGGCTACGAGCAGTACTTC. Its translation: CASSVDREDGYEQYF. The chain couples TRBV5-1 to TRBJ2-7; 7 nucleotides agree with TRBD1. This CDR3 is 15 amino acids long. Trimming took 4 bases from V and 3 from J; bases not matched to a gene: 10. Germline loops: CDR1 SGHRS, CDR2 YFSETQ.

The rearrangement links TRBV4-1 to TRBJ2-1; 7 bases are a match to TRBD2. The CDR3 has 16 residues. The ends lost 3 bases at V and 5 bases at J; junction bases unmatched: 10. CDR1 and CDR2 from the germline V gene are MGHRA and YSYEKL. As DNA, the CDR3 is TGCGCCAGCAGCCACCGACCCCGGGGGGTCGACAATGAGCAGTTCTTC. Translation gives CASSHRPRGVDNEQFF.

In this sample, this clonotype turned up a few times. The chain recombines TRBV5-1 with TRBJ2-1; D may be TRBD1 (5 bases). V was cut by 0 bases and J by 0 bases, with 13 bases left in between. Germline CDR1 SGHRS, CDR2 YFSETQ. This CDR3 is built from 17 residues. CDR3 sequence reads: CASSLATGLSSYNEQFF. CDR3 coding DNA: TGCGCCAGCAGCTTGGCTACAGGCCTGAGCTCCTACAATGAGCAGTTCTTC.

The chain couples TRBV27 to TRBJ2-1; 8 bases are shared with TRBD2. Germline-derived CDR1 and CDR2 are MNHEY and SMNVEV (reference sequence). The CDR3 loop spans 15 amino acids. Trimming removed 1 base from V and 8 bases from J; junction bases left unmatched: 7. The CDR3 loop reads CASSLYAGGWDEQFF. The DNA of the CDR3 is TGTGCCAGCAGTTTATACGCGGGAGGCTGGGATGAGCAGTTCTTC.

The rearrangement uses TRBV12-3 or TRBV12-4 and TRBJ2-7; 7 bases align to TRBD2. The CDR3 extends over 15 amino acids. Trimming took 6 bases from V and 0 from J; bases not matched to a gene: 8. The DNA of the CDR3 is TGTGCCAGCAGCTCCCGGCGGGGGAACTCCTACGAGCAGTACTTC. It yields the protein CASSSRRGNSYEQYF.

There are a few counts of this clonotype. The chain is built from TRBV29-1 and TRBJ1-5, with D possibly matching TRBD1 (5 bases). The germline CDR1 and CDR2 sequences are SQVTM and ANQGSEA. V dropped 4 bases and J dropped 1 base, with 11 bases sitting between them. The CDR3 extends over 14 amino acids. The CDR3 region has the DNA TGCAGCGTTGGATGGGACGAAAGCAATCAGCCCCAGCATTTT. It yields the protein CSVGWDESNQPQHF.

V gene TRBV11-2 combines with J gene TRBJ2-3; D is unclear. V lost 7 bases to trimming and J lost 0 bases, with 5 bases between them. CDR3 length: 12 amino acids. CDR1 SGHAT and CDR2 FQNNGV come from the germline V gene. The CDR3 sequence is CASTLSTDTQYF. DNA of the CDR3: TGTGCCAGCACCCTAAGCACAGATACGCAGTATTTT.

This clonotype has at least ten counts. The chain employs TRBV7-2 and TRBJ2-7; 11 positions agree with TRBD2. Germline V gene sequence: CDR1 SGHTA, CDR2 FQGNSA. The CDR3 covers 15 residues. V shed 4 bases and J 3 bases; nucleotides not matched to a gene: 5. The CDR3 DNA is TGTGCCAGCAGCTCGAGGGGGACTAGCGGCTACGAGCAGTACTTC. It encodes CASSSRGTSGYEQYF.

The V and J genes are TRBV20-1 and TRBJ1-2; D is possibly TRBD1 (5 bases). CDR1 is DFQATT and CDR2 is SNEGSKA in the germline V gene (reference sequence). This CDR3 contains 13 residues. V was clipped by 1 base and J by 6 bases, with 12 bases between them. Here the CDR3 reads CSARAGTRDGYTF. In DNA form, the CDR3 reads TGCAGTGCTAGAGCCGGGACCAGGGATGGCTACACCTTC.

This clonotype was seen more than once but under ten times. The rearrangement uses TRBV20-1 and TRBJ2-5; 11 bases match TRBD2. The V gene end was trimmed by 0 bases and the J gene end by 4 bases; junction bases not matched to a gene: 4. The CDR3 covers 15 residues. Looked up from germline, CDR1 is DFQATT and CDR2 is SNEGSKA (reference sequence). CDR3 sequence (DNA): TGCAGTGCTAGAGATTTTACTAGCGGGAGAGAGACCCAGTACTTC. As protein: CSARDFTSGRETQYF.

The chain carries TRBV30 and TRBJ2-7; D assignment may be TRBD1 or TRBD2 (5 bases each). V was pared by 8 bases and J by 4 bases, with 15 bases between. The length of the CDR3 is 12 residues. Germline V gives CDR1 GTSNPN, CDR2 SVGIG (reference sequence). The CDR3 sequence is CAGDGVRYEQYF. The DNA for the CDR3 is TGTGCCGGGGACGGGGTACGGTACGAGCAGTACTTC.

Here the CDR3 reads CASSLNPPPAWNNEQYF. CDR3 coding DNA: TGTGCCAGCAGCCTAAACCCCCCTCCGGCATGGAACAACGAGCAGTACTTC. The rearrangement joins TRBV14 to TRBJ2-7; D unresolved. The CDR3 contains 17 residues. The germline CDR1 and CDR2 sequences are SGHDN and FVKESK. Trimming took 4 bases from V and 5 from J, leaving 24 bases between them.

The genes are TRBV27 and TRBJ1-2; a weak D match, TRBD1 (6 bases). Trimming pared 9 bases from V and 0 bases from J, leaving 11 bases between. Germline loops: CDR1 MNHEY, CDR2 SMNVEV (reference sequence). The CDR3 runs to 13 residues. As DNA, the CDR3 is TGTGCCAGGCGGGCAGGGGCTAACTATGGCTACACCTTC. Amino acid sequence: CARRAGANYGYTF.

This clonotype has just a few counts. The chain links TRBV12-3 or TRBV12-4 to TRBJ1-1, with 7 bases lining up with TRBD1. V was pared by 6 bases and J by 5 bases, with 9 bases of the junction left unmatched. The CDR3 covers 14 residues. The CDR3 DNA reads TGTGCCAGCAGACCGACAGGGAGGGGGACTGAAGCTTTCTTT. Protein product: CASRPTGRGTEAFF.

This clonotype showed up just once. The chain is built from TRBV5-1 and TRBJ1-1; D is unclear. This CDR3 region has 16 residues. The V and J ends lost 1 base and 0 bases respectively, with 13 bases between them. Germline CDR1 and CDR2: SGHRS and YFSETQ. The CDR3 sequence: CASSLTDYTMNTEAFF. CDR3 DNA sequence: TGCGCCAGCAGCTTGACAGATTATACTATGAACACTGAAGCTTTCTTT.

This clonotype was detected once. J is TRBJ1-1 and V is TRBV10-3, with D possibly matching TRBD1 (5 bases). CDR3 size: 14 residues. Germline CDR1 ENHRY, CDR2 SYGVKD. V lost 8 bases and J lost 3, with 16 bases in between. CDR3 nucleotide sequence: TGTGCCATCTCCCGGGACCTGAGGCACACTGAAGCTTTCTTT. Amino acids: CAISRDLRHTEAFF.